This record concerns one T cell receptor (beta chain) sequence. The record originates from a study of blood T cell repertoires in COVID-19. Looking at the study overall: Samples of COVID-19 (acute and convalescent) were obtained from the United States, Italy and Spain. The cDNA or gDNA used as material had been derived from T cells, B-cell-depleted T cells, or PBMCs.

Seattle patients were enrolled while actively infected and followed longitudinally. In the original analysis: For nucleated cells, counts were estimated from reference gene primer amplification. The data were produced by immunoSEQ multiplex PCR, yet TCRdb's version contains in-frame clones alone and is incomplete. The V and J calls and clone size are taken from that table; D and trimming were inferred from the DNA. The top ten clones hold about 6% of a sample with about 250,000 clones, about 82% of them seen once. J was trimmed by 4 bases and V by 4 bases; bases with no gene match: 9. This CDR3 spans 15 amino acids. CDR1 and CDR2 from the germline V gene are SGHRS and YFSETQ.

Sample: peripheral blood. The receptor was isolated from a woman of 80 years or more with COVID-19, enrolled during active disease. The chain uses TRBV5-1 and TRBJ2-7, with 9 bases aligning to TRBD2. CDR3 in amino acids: CASSRTGLAMYEQYV. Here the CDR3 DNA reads TGCGCCAGCAGCCGCACAGGACTAGCGATGTACGAGCAGTACGTC.